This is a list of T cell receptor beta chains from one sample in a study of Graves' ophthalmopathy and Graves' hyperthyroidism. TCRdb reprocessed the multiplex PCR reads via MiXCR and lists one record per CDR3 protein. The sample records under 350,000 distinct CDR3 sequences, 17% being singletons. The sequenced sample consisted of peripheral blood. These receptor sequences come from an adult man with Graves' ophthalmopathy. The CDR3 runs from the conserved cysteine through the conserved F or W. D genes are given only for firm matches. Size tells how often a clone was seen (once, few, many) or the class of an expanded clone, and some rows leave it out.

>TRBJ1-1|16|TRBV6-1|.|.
CASSLIKGYMNTEAFF
TGTGCCAGCAGTCTAATTAAGGGGTATATGAACACTGAAGCTTTCTTT
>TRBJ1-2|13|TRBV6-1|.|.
CASTLDGNYGYTF
TGTGCCAGCACCTTGGACGGAAACTATGGCTACACCTTC
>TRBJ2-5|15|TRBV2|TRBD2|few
CASRGLAGKQETQYF
TGTGCCAGCAGGGGACTAGCGGGAAAACAAGAGACCCAGTACTTC
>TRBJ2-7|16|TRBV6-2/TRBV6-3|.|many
CASSRTVDSNTYEQYF
TGTGCCAGCAGCCGGACGGTTGACAGCAATACGTACGAGCAGTACTTC
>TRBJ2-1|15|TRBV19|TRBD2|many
CASSINRAGGSEQFF
TGTGCCAGTAGTATTAACCGAGCGGGGGGGAGTGAGCAGTTCTTC
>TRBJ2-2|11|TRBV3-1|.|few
CASELTGELFF
TGTGCCAGTGAGCTGACCGGGGAGCTGTTTTTT
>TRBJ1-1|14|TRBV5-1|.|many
CASTPTDLNTEAFF
TGCGCCAGCACTCCGACAGATTTGAACACTGAAGCTTTCTTT
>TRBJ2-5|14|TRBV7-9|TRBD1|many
CASSHRTGEETQYF
TGTGCCAGCAGCCATCGGACAGGGGAAGAGACCCAGTACTTC
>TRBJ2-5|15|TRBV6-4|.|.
CASSVSQGPQETQYF
TGTGCCAGCAGTGTTTCCCAGGGCCCTCAAGAGACCCAGTACTTC
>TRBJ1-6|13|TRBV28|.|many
CASFRAGNSPLHF
TGTGCCAGCTTCAGGGCCGGTAATTCACCCCTCCACTTT
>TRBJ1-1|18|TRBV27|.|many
CASSLSEGQITMNTEAFF
TGTGCCAGCAGTTTATCAGAGGGGCAAATAACTATGAACACTGAAGCTTTCTTT
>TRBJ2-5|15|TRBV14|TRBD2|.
CASSRRGWYQETQYF
TGTGCCAGCAGCAGGCGGGGGTGGTACCAAGAGACCCAGTACTTC
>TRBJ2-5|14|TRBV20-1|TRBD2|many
CSATGGGEGETQYF
TGCAGTGCTACGGGAGGGGGAGAGGGGGAGACCCAGTACTTC
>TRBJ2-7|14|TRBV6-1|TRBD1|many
CASRKDRAHSEQYF
TGTGCCAGCAGGAAGGACAGGGCCCATAGCGAGCAGTACTTC
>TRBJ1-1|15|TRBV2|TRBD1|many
CASRRQGARNTEAFF
TGTGCCAGCAGGCGACAGGGGGCGCGGAACACTGAAGCTTTCTTT
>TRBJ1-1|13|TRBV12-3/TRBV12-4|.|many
CASRMNSNTEAFF
TGTGCCAGCAGAATGAATTCGAACACTGAAGCTTTCTTT
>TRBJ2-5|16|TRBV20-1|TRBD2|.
CSARSLAETYQETQYF
TGCAGTGCTAGGTCGCTAGCGGAGACGTACCAAGAGACCCAGTACTTC
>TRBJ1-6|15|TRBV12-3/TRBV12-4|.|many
CASLQNGGLFSPLHF
TGTGCCAGCCTCCAAAACGGGGGGCTCTTTTCACCCCTCCACTTT
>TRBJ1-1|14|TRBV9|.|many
CASSPATGQTEAFF
TGTGCCAGCAGTCCCGCGACAGGACAGACTGAAGCTTTCTTT
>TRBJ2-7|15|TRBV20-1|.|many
CSARGRTDSPYEQYF
TGCAGTGCTAGAGGTCGGACGGATTCCCCCTACGAGCAGTACTTC
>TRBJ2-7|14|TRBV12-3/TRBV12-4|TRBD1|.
CASSKDRDSYEQYF
TGTGCCAGCAGCAAGGACAGGGACTCCTACGAGCAGTACTTC
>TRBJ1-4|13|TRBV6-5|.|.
CASSYRKGEKLFF
TGTGCCAGCAGTTACCGGAAGGGCGAAAAACTGTTTTTT
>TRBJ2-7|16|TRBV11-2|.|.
CASSLNQGLVSYEQYF
TGTGCCAGCAGCTTAAACCAGGGGCTGGTCAGCTACGAGCAGTACTTC
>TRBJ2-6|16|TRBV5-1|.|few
CASSSLTGSGANVLTF
TGCGCCAGCAGCTCACTAACAGGGTCTGGGGCCAACGTCCTGACTTTC
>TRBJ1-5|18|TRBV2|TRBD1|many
CASSEPVIQGGTDQPQHF
TGTGCCAGCAGTGAACCAGTAATACAGGGGGGGACGGATCAGCCCCAGCATTTT
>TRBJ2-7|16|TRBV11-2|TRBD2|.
CASSLGRTSGRYEQYF
TGTGCCAGCAGCTTAGGACGGACTAGCGGGAGGTACGAGCAGTACTTC
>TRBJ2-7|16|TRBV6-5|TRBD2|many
CASSPVGGGASYEQYF
TGTGCCAGCAGTCCAGTGGGCGGGGGGGCCTCCTACGAGCAGTACTTC
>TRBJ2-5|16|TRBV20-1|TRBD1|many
CSARKTQGILEETQYF
TGCAGTGCTAGAAAGACACAGGGGATATTGGAGGAGACCCAGTACTTC
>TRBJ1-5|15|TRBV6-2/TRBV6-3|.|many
CASSTLSPTNQPQHF
TGTGCCAGCAGTACACTCAGCCCCACCAATCAGCCCCAGCATTTT
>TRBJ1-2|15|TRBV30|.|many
CAWSTYGTYNYGYTF
TGTGCCTGGAGCACCTACGGGACGTATAACTATGGCTACACCTTC
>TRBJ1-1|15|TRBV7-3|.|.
CASSLVAGVGTEAFF
TGTGCCAGCAGCTTAGTGGCGGGGGTTGGGACTGAAGCTTTCTTT
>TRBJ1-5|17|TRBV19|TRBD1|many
CASSRDYGQVSNQPQHF
TGTGCCAGTAGTAGGGATTACGGACAGGTGAGCAATCAGCCCCAGCATTTT
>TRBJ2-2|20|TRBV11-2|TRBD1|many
CASSLRSVQFNRGDTGELFF
TGTGCCAGCAGCCTTAGAAGCGTCCAGTTTAACAGGGGGGACACCGGGGAGCTGTTTTTT
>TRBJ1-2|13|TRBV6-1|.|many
CASRSRGDNGYTF
TGTGCCAGCAGGTCCAGGGGTGATAATGGCTACACCTTC
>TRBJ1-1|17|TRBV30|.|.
CAWSVRRAISMNTEAFF
TGTGCCTGGAGTGTACGAAGGGCGATTTCGATGAACACTGAAGCTTTCTTT
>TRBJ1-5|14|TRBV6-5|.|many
CASIEAGASRPQHF
TGTGCCAGCATCGAGGCGGGGGCCTCCCGGCCCCAGCATTTT
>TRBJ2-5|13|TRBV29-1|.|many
CSVEAVGAETQYF
TGCAGCGTTGAAGCGGTGGGGGCAGAGACCCAGTACTTC
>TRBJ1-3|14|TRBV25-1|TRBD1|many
CASRTGDPGNTIYF
TGTGCCAGCCGGACAGGGGACCCTGGAAACACCATATATTTT
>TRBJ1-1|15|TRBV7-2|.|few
CASSQGGTSRTEAFF
TGTGCCAGCAGCCAGGGAGGGACTTCCCGAACTGAAGCTTTCTTT
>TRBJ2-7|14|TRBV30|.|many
CAWESRAKLEKQYF
TGTGCCTGGGAGTCGCGGGCGAAATTGGAGAAGCAGTACTTC
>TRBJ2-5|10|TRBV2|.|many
CASSVETQYF
TGTGCCAGCAGTGTTGAGACCCAGTACTTC
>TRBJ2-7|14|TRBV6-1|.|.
CASSPGMNSYEQYF
TGTGCCAGCAGTCCGGGAATGAACTCCTACGAGCAGTACTTC
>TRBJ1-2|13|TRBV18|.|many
CASSSLAIYGYTF
TGTGCCAGCTCATCTTTGGCCATTTATGGCTACACCTTC
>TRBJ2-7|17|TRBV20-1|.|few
CSARAIPRRRGNYEQYF
TGCAGTGCTAGGGCCATCCCCAGACGACGGGGAAACTACGAGCAGTACTTC